Included here is one TCR beta chain sequence, with context. Its matching antigen is unknown. The source of the sample is a study of regulatory T cells in long-lasting Graves disease. Regarding the study as a whole: It was in persistent disease that TRBV28, TRBJ1-2 and TRBJ2-5 were favored.

CDR3 length: 14 residues. V was cut by 6 bases and J by 12 bases, with 21 bases left in between. CDR1 and CDR2 from the germline V gene are MDHEN and SYDVKM. TCR beta libraries were built with iRepertoire HTBI primers and Arm-PCR of CDR3 regions. Authors' processing steps: In the combined samples, 55 to 75 TRBV and some 14 TRBJ segments were identified. From the multiplex PCR reads, TCRdb called clonotypes with MiXCR, one entry per CDR3 protein. For this entry, the V and J calls and clone size follow TCRdb and not the study's own pipeline. The sample has hundreds of thousands of distinct CDR3 sequences, roughly 21% seen once. The time point here: persistent/refractory GD, antithyroid drugs over 5 years with positive TRAb. TCR sequences were obtained from RNA taken from PBMCs. Patients came through an endocrinology department, and that department was in Xi'an, China.

This chain uses TRBV28 with TRBJ2-1, with D maybe TRBD2 (6 bases). The source is a female donor with Graves disease. Sequencing was performed on peripheral blood mononuclear cells (PBMCs), taken when the disease was refractory, from a patient treated with antithyroid drugs. CDR3 bases: TGTGCCAGCAGCCGAGGGACTGATCCTGGCAGGCAGTTCTTC. As protein: CASSRGTDPGRQFF.